This entry lists 8 T cell receptor beta chains sequenced from one sample in a study of blood T cell repertoires in COVID-19. Assay: immunoSEQ multiplex PCR; the TCRdb copy retains only in-frame clones and omits some. The data hold 150,000 to 200,000 clones, with roughly 93% observed a single time. Input material: peripheral blood. These TCRs come from an older woman with COVID-19, enrolled during active disease.

This clone was observed a single time. CDR3 nucleotide sequence: TGTGCCAGCAGCTTACAGACAGGGAACGAAAAACTGTTTTTT. This gives the protein CASSLQTGNEKLFF. The chain is built from TRBV5-4 and TRBJ1-4; 7 bases line up with TRBD1. Germline CDR1 is SGHNT and CDR2 is YYREEE (reference sequence). This CDR3 is 14 amino acids long. Trimming removed 2 bases from V and 8 bases from J; junction bases left unmatched: 6.

The rearrangement links TRBV5-5 to TRBJ2-2; TRBD1 aligns across 9 bases. This CDR3 is 16 amino acids long. Losses at the gene ends were 2 bases for V and 9 bases for J; bases not matched to a gene: 11. Per germline, CDR1 SGHKS and CDR2 YYEKEE (reference sequence). Here the CDR3 DNA reads TGTGCCAGCAGCTTTGGTTGGGGACAGGGCGTCAGGGAGCTGTTTTTT. It encodes CASSFGWGQGVRELFF.

The rearrangement joins TRBV30 to TRBJ1-3, with 10 bases identical to TRBD1. J gave up 3 bases and V 3 bases, and 2 bases lay outside the gene matches. Germline-derived CDR1 and CDR2 are GTSNPN and SVGIG (reference sequence). The CDR3 spans 14 residues. CDR3 residues: CAWRGTGDGNTIYF. The CDR3 coding sequence is TGTGCCTGGAGAGGGACAGGGGATGGAAACACCATATATTTT.

The gene calls are TRBV7-3 and TRBJ2-3, with D perhaps matching TRBD2 (6 bases). CDR3 length equals 16 residues. The ends were cut back, 2 bases at V and 5 bases at J, with 17 bases in the middle. The V gene's germline CDR1 is SGHTA and CDR2 FQGTGA. CDR3 loop: CASSLAGTTLRDTQYF. The CDR3 DNA reads TGTGCCAGCAGCTTAGCGGGGACCACGCTTAGAGATACGCAGTATTTT.

The genes are TRBV7-2 and TRBJ1-3; a weak D match, TRBD1 (6 bases). This CDR3 is 18 amino acids long. CDR1 is SGHTA and CDR2 is FQGNSA in the germline V gene. Trimming took 5 bases from V and 1 from J, leaving 21 bases between them. The CDR3: CASSRGGAEPPSGNTIYF. CDR3 nucleotide sequence: TGTGCCAGCAGCCGGGGGGGGGCCGAACCCCCTTCTGGAAACACCATATATTTT. The full variable domain, rest sourced from reference TRBV7-2 and TRBJ1-3, is GAGVSQSPSNKVTEKGKDVELRCDPISGHTALYWYRQSLGQGLEFLIYFQGNSAPDKSGLPSDRFSAERTGGSVSTLTIQRTQQEDSAVYLCASSRGGAEPPSGNTIYFGEGSWLTVV.

This chain uses TRBV6-2 or TRBV6-3 with TRBJ1-5, with D possibly being TRBD1 (6 bases). V dropped 2 bases and J dropped 2 bases, with 16 bases sitting between them. Germline CDR1 is MNHEY and CDR2 is SVGEGT. The CDR3 extends over 17 amino acids. The chain's CDR3 is CASSYAVGGRGNQPQHF. CDR3 DNA: TGTGCCAGCAGTTACGCCGTGGGGGGGCGCGGCAATCAGCCCCAGCATTTT.

With regard to this clone: Additional DNA sequences in this sample encode the identical CDR3. The chain uses TRBV6-5 and TRBJ1-1; D not resolved. Germline lookup yields CDR1 MNHEY and CDR2 SVGAGI. The V end was cut by 0 bases, the J end by 3 bases, with 5 bases between. The CDR3 sequence is 13 residues long. As DNA, the CDR3 is TGTGCCAGCAGTTACTCGGCGGACACTGAAGCTTTCTTT. This gives the protein CASSYSADTEAFF.

The chain joins TRBV5-8 to TRBJ2-7, with TRBD1 identical over 7 bases. J gave up 10 bases and V 4 bases, and 11 bases lay outside the gene matches. CDR1 and CDR2 from the germline V gene are SGHTS and YDEGEE. This CDR3 spans 13 amino acids. CDR3 coding DNA: TGTGCCAGCAGCGTGGACAGGTCTTCTCCCCAGTACTTC. Amino acids: CASSVDRSSPQYF.